This record covers a single T cell receptor beta chain. Its target is not known. The data stem from a study of cytomegalovirus exposure and HLA in healthy donors. PCR was performed using 60 Vbeta and 13 Jbeta primers. Clones were read by immunoSEQ multiplex PCR, and TCRdb kept only the in-frame ones, dropping some. The data contain over 100,000 clones, roughly 82% of them singletons. Overall study findings and caveats: Roughly even sequencing depth across donors was the assumption behind the presence/absence analyses. Certain indistinguishable V segments, among them TRBV6-2 and TRBV6-3, were excluded.

The V gene lost 6 bases and the J gene lost 5 bases, with 20 bases spanning the gap. The CDR3 is 15 amino acids. The germline gives CDR1 MNHNS, CDR2 SASEGT. The chain uses TRBV6-1 and TRBJ2-7, with a weak D call TRBD2 (6 bases). This TCR was recovered from a man aged 40-49 years in good health and CMV-seropositive. The sample taken for sequencing was PBMCs. Here the CDR3 reads CASSPSAGLRDEQYF. The CDR3 coding sequence is TGTGCCAGCAGCCCCTCAGCGGGCCTTAGGGACGAGCAGTACTTC.